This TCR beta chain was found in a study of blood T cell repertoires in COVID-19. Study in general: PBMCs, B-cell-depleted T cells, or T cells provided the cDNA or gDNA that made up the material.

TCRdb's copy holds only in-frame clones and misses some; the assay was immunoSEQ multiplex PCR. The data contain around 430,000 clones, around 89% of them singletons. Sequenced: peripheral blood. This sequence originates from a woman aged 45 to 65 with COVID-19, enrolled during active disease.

Here the CDR3 DNA reads TGTGCCAGCAGTTCAGGGGGTCCGTACCAAGAGACCCAGTACTTC. The encoded protein is CASSSGGPYQETQYF. This sequence joins TRBV28 and TRBJ2-5; 7 bases match TRBD1. J lost 0 bases, V lost 4 bases, and 5 bases had no gene match. Germline CDR1 is MDHEN and CDR2 is SYDVKM. CDR3 size: 15 residues.